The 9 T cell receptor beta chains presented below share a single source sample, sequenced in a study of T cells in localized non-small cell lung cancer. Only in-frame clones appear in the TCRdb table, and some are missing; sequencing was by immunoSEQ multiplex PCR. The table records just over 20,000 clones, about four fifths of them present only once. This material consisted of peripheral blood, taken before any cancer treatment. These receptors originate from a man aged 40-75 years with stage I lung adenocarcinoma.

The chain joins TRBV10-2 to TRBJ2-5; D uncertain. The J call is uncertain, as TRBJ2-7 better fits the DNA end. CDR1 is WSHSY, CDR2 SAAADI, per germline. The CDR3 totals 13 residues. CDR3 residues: CASSFGVPYEQYF. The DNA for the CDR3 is TGCGCCAGCAGCTTTGGGGTCCCCTACGAGCAGTACTTC.

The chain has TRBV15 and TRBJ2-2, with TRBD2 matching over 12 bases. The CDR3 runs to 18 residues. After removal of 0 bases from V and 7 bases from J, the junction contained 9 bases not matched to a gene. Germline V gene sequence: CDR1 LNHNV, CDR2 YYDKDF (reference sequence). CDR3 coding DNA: TGTGCCACCAGCAGAGATCTAGCGGGGGGGCCGGTTAGCGGGGAGCTGTTTTTT. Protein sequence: CATSRDLAGGPVSGELFF.

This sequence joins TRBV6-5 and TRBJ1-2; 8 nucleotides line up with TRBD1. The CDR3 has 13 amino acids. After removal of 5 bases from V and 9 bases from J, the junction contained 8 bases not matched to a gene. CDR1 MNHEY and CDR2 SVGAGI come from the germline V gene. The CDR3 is CASSMTGASSYTF. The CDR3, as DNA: TGTGCCAGCAGTATGACAGGGGCTAGTAGCTACACCTTC.

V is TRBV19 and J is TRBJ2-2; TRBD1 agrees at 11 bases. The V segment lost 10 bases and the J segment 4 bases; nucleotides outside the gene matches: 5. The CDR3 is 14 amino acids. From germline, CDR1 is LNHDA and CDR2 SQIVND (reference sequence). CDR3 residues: CATRTGGFTGELFF. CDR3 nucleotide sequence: TGTGCCACCAGGACAGGGGGCTTCACCGGGGAGCTGTTTTTT.

The CDR3 sequence: CASSDPRQGANSPLHF. The CDR3 coding sequence is TGTGCCAGCAGTGACCCCCGACAGGGGGCAAATTCACCCCTCCACTTT. The chain links TRBV25-1 to TRBJ1-6, with 10 bases matching TRBD1. This CDR3 region has 16 residues. Germline loops: CDR1 MGHDK, CDR2 SYGVNS. Losses at the gene ends were 3 bases for V and 7 bases for J; bases not matched to a gene: 6.

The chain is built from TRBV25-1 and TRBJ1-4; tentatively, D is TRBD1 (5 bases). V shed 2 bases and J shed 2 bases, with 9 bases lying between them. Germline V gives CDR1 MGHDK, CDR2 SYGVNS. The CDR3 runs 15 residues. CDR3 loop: CASSEQGTTNEKLFF. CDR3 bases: TGTGCCAGCAGTGAACAGGGAACCACTAATGAAAAACTGTTTTTT.

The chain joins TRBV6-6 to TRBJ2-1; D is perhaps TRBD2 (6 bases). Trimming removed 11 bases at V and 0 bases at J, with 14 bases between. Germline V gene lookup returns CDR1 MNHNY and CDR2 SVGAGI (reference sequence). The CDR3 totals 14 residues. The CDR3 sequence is CAGLRRGSYNEQFF. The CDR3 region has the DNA TGTGCCGGCTTAAGGCGGGGCTCCTACAATGAGCAGTTCTTC.

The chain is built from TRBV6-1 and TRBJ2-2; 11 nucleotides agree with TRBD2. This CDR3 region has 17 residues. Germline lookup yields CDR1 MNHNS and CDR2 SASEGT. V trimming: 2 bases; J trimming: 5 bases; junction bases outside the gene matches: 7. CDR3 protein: CASSENLAGGLTGELFF. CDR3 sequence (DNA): TGTGCCAGCAGTGAAAATCTAGCGGGGGGTTTGACCGGGGAGCTGTTTTTT.

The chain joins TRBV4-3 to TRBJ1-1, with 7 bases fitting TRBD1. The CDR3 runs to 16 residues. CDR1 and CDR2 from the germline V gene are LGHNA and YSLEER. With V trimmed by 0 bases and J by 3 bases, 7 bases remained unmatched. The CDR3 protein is CASSQDGQAYDTEAFF. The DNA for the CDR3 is TGCGCCAGCAGCCAAGACGGACAGGCCTACGACACTGAAGCTTTCTTT.